Sequencing of this T cell receptor beta chain was carried out in a study of neoadjuvant anti-PD-1 for oral cavity cancer. Overall study context: Most patients had three to four biweekly doses of 3 mg/kg nivolumab before resection. Whole-study results and caveats: Each response group had just a few patients in TCR analyses.

The CDR3 is 13 amino acids. The ends were cut back, 2 bases at V and 4 bases at J, with 8 bases in the middle. Per germline, CDR1 MRHNA and CDR2 SNTAGT. Time point reported: after neoadjuvant nivolumab, at surgical resection. Blood libraries mostly used roughly 0.5 ug genomic DNA, six replicates each. The data were produced by immunoSEQ multiplex PCR, yet TCRdb's version contains in-frame clones alone and is incomplete. The table has 7,500 to 10,000 clones, around 68% seen once. This clone was recorded once. As yet, its antigen is unknown. The source is a person aged 35-79 years with oral cavity squamous cell carcinoma. The specimen comprised PBMCs, sampled after nivolumab (anti-PD-1) treatment. This rearrangement joins TRBV6-4 to TRBJ1-1; possible D gene TRBD1, 5 bases. The CDR3 DNA sequence: TGTGCCAGCAGTGACAGAAGGGGCACTGAAGCTTTCTTT. Translating gives CASSDRRGTEAFF.